This TCR beta chain was identified in a study of T cell responses to AZD1222 COVID-19 vaccine. Turning to this clone: What it binds is not known.

Clones were sequenced by immunoSEQ multiplex PCR, and TCRdb holds only the in-frame ones, with some missing. Of some 150,000 clones listed, about 90% are singletons. Study outcomes and limitations: Spike-specific TCR repertoires showed rising breadth and depth after two AZD1222 doses.

The specimen was peripheral blood, collected on day 0 of AZD1222 vaccination. The clonotype originates from an adult in good health.

The CDR3 DNA follows: TGTGCCAGTAGTATCTACAGGGCGAACAATCAGCCCCAGCATTTT. This codes for CASSIYRANNQPQHF. This sequence joins TRBV19 and TRBJ1-5; tentatively, D is TRBD1 (6 bases). V lost 3 bases, J lost 3 bases, and 12 bases lay in between. There are 15 residues in the CDR3. The germline gives CDR1 LNHDA, CDR2 SQIVND (reference sequence).